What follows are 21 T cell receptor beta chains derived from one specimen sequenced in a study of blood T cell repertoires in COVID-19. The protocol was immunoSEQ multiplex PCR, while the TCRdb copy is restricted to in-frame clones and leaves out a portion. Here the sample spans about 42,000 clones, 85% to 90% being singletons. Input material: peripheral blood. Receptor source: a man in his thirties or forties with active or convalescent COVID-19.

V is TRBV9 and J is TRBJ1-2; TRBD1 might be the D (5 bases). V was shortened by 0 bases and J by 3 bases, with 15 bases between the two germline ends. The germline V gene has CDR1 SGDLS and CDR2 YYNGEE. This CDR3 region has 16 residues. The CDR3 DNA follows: TGTGCCAGCAGCGTAGATGCAGGGAGGAGGGACTATGGCTACACCTTC. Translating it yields CASSVDAGRRDYGYTF.

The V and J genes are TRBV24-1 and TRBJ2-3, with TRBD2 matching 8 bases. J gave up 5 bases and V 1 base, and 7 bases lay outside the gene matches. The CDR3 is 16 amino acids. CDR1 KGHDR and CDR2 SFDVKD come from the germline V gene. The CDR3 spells CATSDFLGLGKDTQYF. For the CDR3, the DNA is TGTGCCACCAGTGATTTTTTGGGACTAGGGAAAGATACGCAGTATTTT.

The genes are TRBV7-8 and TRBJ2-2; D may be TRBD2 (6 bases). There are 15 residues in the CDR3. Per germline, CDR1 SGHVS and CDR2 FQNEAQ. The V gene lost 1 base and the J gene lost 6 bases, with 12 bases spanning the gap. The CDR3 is CASSLGRGWAGELFF. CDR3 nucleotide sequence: TGTGCCAGCAGCTTAGGGAGGGGCTGGGCCGGGGAGCTGTTTTTT.

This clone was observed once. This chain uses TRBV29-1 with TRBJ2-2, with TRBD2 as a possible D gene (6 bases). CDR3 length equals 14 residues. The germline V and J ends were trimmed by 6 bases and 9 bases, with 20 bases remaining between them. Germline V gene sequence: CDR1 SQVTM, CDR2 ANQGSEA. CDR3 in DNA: TGCAGCGTCGGGAGAGGAGGTTCAGAGCGGGAGCTGTTTTTT. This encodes CSVGRGGSERELFF.

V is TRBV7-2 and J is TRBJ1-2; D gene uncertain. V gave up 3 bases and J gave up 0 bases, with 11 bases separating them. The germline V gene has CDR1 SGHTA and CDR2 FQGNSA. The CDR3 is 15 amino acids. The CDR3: CASSLYTQANYGYTF. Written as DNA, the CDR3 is TGTGCCAGCAGCTTGTACACACAAGCTAACTATGGCTACACCTTC.

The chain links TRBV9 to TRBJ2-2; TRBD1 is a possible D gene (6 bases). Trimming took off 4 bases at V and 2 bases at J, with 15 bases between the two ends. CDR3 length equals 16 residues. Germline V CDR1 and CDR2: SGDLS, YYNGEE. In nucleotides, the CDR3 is TGTGCCAGCAGCCAAGGGGGTCAGGGAAACACCGGGGAGCTGTTTTTT. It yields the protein CASSQGGQGNTGELFF.

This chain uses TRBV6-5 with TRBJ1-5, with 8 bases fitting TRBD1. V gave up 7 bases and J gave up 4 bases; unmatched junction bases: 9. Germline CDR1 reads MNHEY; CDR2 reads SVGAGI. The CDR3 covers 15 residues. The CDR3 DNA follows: TGTGCCAGCATGCCCTCAGGGGGCCCGAATCAGCCCCAGCATTTT. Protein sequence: CASMPSGGPNQPQHF.

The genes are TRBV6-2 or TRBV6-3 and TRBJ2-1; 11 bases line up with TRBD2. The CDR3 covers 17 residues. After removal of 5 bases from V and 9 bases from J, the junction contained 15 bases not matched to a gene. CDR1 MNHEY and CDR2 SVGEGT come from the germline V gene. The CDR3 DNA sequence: TGTGCCAGCAGTACTAGCGCCTATAGCGGGAGGGCGGTTGAGCAGTTCTTC. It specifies CASSTSAYSGRAVEQFF.

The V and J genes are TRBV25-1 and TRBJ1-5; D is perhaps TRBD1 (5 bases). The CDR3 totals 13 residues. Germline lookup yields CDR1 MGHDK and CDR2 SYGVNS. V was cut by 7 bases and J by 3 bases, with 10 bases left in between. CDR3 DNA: TGTGCCAGCAAGCGGGGCGCCAATCAGCCCCAGCATTTT. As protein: CASKRGANQPQHF.

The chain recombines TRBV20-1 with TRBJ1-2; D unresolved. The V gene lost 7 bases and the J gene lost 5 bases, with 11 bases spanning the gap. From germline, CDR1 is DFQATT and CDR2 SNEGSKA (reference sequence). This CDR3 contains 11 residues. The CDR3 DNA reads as TGCAGTGTAACAGAGAATTATGGCTACACCTTC. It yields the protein CSVTENYGYTF.

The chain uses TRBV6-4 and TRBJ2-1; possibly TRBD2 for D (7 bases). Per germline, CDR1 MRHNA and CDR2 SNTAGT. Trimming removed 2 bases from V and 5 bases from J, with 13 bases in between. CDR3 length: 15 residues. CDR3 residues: CASSDTGTIHNEQFF. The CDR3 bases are TGTGCCAGCAGTGACACAGGGACTATTCACAATGAGCAGTTCTTC.

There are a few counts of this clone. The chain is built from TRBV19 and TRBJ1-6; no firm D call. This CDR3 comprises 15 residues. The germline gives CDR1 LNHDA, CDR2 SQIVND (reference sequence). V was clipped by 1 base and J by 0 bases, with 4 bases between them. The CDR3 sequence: CASSIAGSYNSPLHF. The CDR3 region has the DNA TGTGCCAGTAGTATAGCCGGCTCCTATAATTCACCCCTCCACTTT.

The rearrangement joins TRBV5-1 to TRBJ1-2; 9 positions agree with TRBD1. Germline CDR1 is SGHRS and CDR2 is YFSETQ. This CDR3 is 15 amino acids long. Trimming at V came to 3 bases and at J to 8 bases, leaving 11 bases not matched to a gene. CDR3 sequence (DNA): TGCGCCAGCAGCTCCCGGGACAGGGTAATCGGAGGCTACACCTTC. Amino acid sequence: CASSSRDRVIGGYTF. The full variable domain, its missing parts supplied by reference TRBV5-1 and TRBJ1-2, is KAGVTQTPRYLIKTRGQQVTLSCSPISGHRSVSWYQQTPGQGLQFLFEYFSETQRNKGNFPGRFSGRQFSNSRSEMNVSTLELGDSALYLCASSSRDRVIGGYTFGSGTRLTVV.

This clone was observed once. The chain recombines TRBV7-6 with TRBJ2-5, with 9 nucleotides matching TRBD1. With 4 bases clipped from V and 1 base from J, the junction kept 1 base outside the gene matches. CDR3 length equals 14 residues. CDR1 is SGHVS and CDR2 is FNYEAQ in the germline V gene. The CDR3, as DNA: TGTGCCAGCAGCTGGGGACAGGGCCAAGAGACCCAGTACTTC. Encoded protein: CASSWGQGQETQYF.

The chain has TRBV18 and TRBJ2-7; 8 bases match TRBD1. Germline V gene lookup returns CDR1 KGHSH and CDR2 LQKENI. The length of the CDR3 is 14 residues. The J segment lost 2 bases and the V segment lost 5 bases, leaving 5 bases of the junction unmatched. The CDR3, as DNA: TGTGCCAGCTCAAAAGGACAGGGCACCTACGAGCAGTACTTC. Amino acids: CASSKGQGTYEQYF.

The DNA for the CDR3 is TGTGCCAGTAGCCCAGGGTGGCCCAATGAGCAGTTCTTC. It specifies CASSPGWPNEQFF. The rearrangement links TRBV19 to TRBJ2-1; a weak D match, TRBD1 (5 bases). CDR3 length: 13 residues. Germline CDR1 reads LNHDA; CDR2 reads SQIVND (reference sequence). Trimming shortened V by 6 bases and J by 6 bases, and 12 bases separated the two germline ends.

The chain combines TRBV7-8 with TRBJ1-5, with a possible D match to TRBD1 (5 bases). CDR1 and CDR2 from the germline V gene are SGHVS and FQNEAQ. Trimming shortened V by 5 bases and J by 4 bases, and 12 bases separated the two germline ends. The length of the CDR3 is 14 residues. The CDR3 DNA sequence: TGTGCCAGCAGCGATTGGGGGGTGAATCAGCCCCAGCATTTT. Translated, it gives CASSDWGVNQPQHF.

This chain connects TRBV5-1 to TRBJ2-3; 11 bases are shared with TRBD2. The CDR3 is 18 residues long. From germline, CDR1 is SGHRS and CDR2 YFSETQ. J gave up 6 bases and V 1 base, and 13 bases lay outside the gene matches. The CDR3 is CASSLQQLAGATGDTQYF. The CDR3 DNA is TGCGCCAGCAGCTTGCAACAACTAGCGGGAGCCACGGGGGATACGCAGTATTTT.

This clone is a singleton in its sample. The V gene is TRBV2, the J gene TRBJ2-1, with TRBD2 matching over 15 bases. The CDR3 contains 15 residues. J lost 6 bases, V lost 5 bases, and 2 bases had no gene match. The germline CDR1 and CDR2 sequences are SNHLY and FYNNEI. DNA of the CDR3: TGTGCCAGCAGTCGGACTAGCGGGGGGGCCAATGAGCAGTTCTTC. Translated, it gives CASSRTSGGANEQFF.

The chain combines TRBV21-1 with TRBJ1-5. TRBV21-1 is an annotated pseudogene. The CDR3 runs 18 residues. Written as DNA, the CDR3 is TGTGCCAGCAGCAAAGCCCCAAGGAGGGGACGGTCGGATCAGCCCCAGCATTTT. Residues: CASSKAPRRGRSDQPQHF.

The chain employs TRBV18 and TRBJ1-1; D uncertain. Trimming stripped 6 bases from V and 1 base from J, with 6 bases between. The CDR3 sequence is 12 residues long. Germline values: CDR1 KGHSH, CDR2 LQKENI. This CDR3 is CASSRQNTEAFF. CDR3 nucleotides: TGTGCCAGCTCTAGACAGAACACTGAAGCTTTCTTT. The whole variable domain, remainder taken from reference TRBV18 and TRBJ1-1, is NAGVMQNPRHLVRRRGQEARLRCSPMKGHSHVYWYRQLPEEGLKFMVYLQKENIIDESGMPKERFSAEFPKEGPSILRIQQVVRGDSAAYFCASSRQNTEAFFGQGTRLTVV.